The clone carrying this TCR beta chain has ten or more counts. As to time point: newly diagnosed GD, antithyroid drugs for less than 3 months. The TCR library was made from RNA extracted from PBMCs. Assembly of TCR beta libraries relied on iRepertoire HTBI primers together with Arm-PCR of CDR3 regions. A single record per CDR3 protein comes from TCRdb applying MiXCR to the multiplex PCR reads. Of approximately 230,000 distinct CDR3 sequences listed, approximately 16% are singletons. The sample belongs to a study of regulatory T cells in long-lasting Graves disease. CDR1 SGHTA and CDR2 FQGNSA come from the germline V gene. Losses at the gene ends were 1 base for V and 4 bases for J; bases not matched to a gene: 9. This CDR3 has 16 residues.

The receptor's source is a female donor with Graves disease. The genes are TRBV7-2 and TRBJ1-2, with TRBD1 matching 7 bases. This specimen consisted of peripheral blood mononuclear cells (PBMCs), obtained at new diagnosis, from a patient treated with antithyroid drugs. CDR3 in DNA: TGTGCCAGCAGCTTAGATCCCGAGGGGGCGAGCTATGGCTACACCTTC. Amino acids: CASSLDPEGASYGYTF.